The 9 T cell receptor beta chains below were found in one sample sequenced in a study of beta chain features in type 1 diabetes. Sequenced material consisted of expressed TCRB transcripts (all of the isolated RNA was reverse transcribed). Data came from immunoSEQ multiplex PCR; TCRdb stores just in-frame clones and leaves some out. The sample lists under 450,000 clones, approximately 14% occurring once. Sequencing was carried out using naive CD4+ T cells from blood. These TCRs come from a man aged 30 to 39 in good health.

The V gene is TRBV5-6, the J gene TRBJ2-7, with D maybe TRBD2 (5 bases). Germline CDR1 reads SGHDT; CDR2 reads YYEEEE. Trimming left V 2 bases short and J 3 bases short, with 15 bases between. The length of the CDR3 is 15 residues. The CDR3 loop is CASSLIQQGSYEQYV. In DNA, the CDR3 is TGTGCCAGCAGCTTAATACAACAAGGGAGCTACGAGCAGTACGTC.

The gene calls are TRBV2 and TRBJ1-2; 9 bases are shared with TRBD1. Trimming took 10 bases from V and 3 from J; bases not matched to a gene: 9. Germline CDR1 and CDR2: SNHLY and FYNNEI. This CDR3 region has 14 residues. CDR3 in DNA: TGTGCCACTAGACCGGGACAGGGTCACTATGGCTACACCTTC. The encoded protein is CATRPGQGHYGYTF.

The V call is TRBV14, the J call TRBJ1-2, with D uncertain. Germline loops: CDR1 SGHDN, CDR2 FVKESK. V was shortened by 1 base and J by 8 bases, with 14 bases between the two germline ends. The CDR3 totals 14 residues. CDR3 amino acids: CASSQVAGILGYTF. In nucleotides, the CDR3 is TGTGCCAGCAGCCAAGTTGCGGGGATTTTGGGCTACACCTTC. The whole variable domain, filled in from reference TRBV14 and TRBJ1-2, reads EAGVTQFPSHSVIEKGQTVTLRCDPISGHDNLYWYRRVMGKEIKFLLHFVKESKQDESGMPNNRFLAERTGGTYSTLKVQPAELEDSGVYFCASSQVAGILGYTFGSGTRLTVV.

In this sample, this clone turned up a few times. The V gene is TRBV7-9, the J gene TRBJ2-3; 11 nucleotides line up with TRBD2. CDR3 length: 15 amino acids. Germline CDR1 reads SEHNR; CDR2 reads FQNEAQ (reference sequence). J lost 5 bases, V lost 5 bases, and 6 bases had no gene match. CDR3 nucleotide sequence: TGTGCCAGCAGCCCCGGGACTAGCGGCTTAGATACGCAGTATTTT. Protein: CASSPGTSGLDTQYF.

This clone was observed a handful of times. The V and J genes are TRBV18 and TRBJ2-5; D gene uncertain. Trimming cost V 4 bases and J 3 bases, with 9 bases left between them. Germline CDR1 is KGHSH and CDR2 is LQKENI. The CDR3 has 13 residues. The CDR3 nucleotides are TGTGCCAGCTCACACCTCGGCGAAGAGACCCAGTACTTC. It translates to CASSHLGEETQYF.

The gene calls are TRBV18 and TRBJ2-1; D unresolved. CDR3 length: 15 amino acids. Germline CDR1 KGHSH, CDR2 LQKENI. Trimming took off 1 base at V and 5 bases at J, with 12 bases between the two ends. The CDR3 spells CASSPLTGLDNEQFF. The CDR3 DNA reads TGTGCCAGCTCACCACTTACGGGTTTGGACAATGAGCAGTTCTTC. The full variable domain, its missing parts supplied by reference TRBV18 and TRBJ2-1, is NAGVMQNPRHLVRRRGQEARLRCSPMKGHSHVYWYRQLPEEGLKFMVYLQKENIIDESGMPKERFSAEFPKEGPSILRIQQVVRGDSAAYFCASSPLTGLDNEQFFGPGTRLTVL.

The J gene is TRBJ2-3, the V gene TRBV11-3; 8 bases fit TRBD1. The CDR3 sequence is 16 residues long. Germline V lookup: CDR1 SGHNT, CDR2 YENEEA. With V trimmed by 3 bases and J by 0 bases, 5 bases remained unmatched. The DNA for the CDR3 is TGTGCCAGCAGCTTCTCAGGGGGCGTCAGCACAGATACGCAGTATTTT. Residues: CASSFSGGVSTDTQYF.

This clone was counted a few times. V is TRBV4-3 and J is TRBJ2-2, with D possibly matching TRBD2 (6 bases). The V end was cut by 2 bases, the J end by 4 bases, with 14 bases between. In germline, CDR1 is LGHNA, CDR2 YSLEER. The CDR3 extends over 16 amino acids. The CDR3, as DNA: TGCGCCAGCAGCCAATTTGGAAAAGCGGGCACCGGGGAGCTGTTTTTT. This sequence encodes CASSQFGKAGTGELFF.

The V gene is TRBV30, the J gene TRBJ2-7; 8 bases match TRBD1. Trimming removed 1 base from V and 7 bases from J; junction bases left unmatched: 6. From germline, CDR1 is GTSNPN and CDR2 SVGIG (reference sequence). The CDR3 is 13 residues long. The CDR3 is CAWSAQTGVEQYV. The CDR3 nucleotides are TGTGCCTGGAGTGCGCAGACAGGGGTTGAGCAGTACGTC.